This paragraph reports one TCR beta chain. Its antigen remains unknown. This sample was taken from a study of cytomegalovirus exposure and HLA in healthy donors. Unrecorded immune exposures were likely, despite nominal health at sampling. The CDR3 runs to 14 residues. Deletions cut 0 bases from V and 1 base from J, with 4 bases between. Per germline, CDR1 LNHNV and CDR2 YYDKDF (reference sequence). 13 Jbeta primers and 60 Vbeta primers were used for the PCR. In the original workflow: Approximately 12 million of the 60 million to 90 million unique TCR beta chains counted in a later analysis were shared. Generated by immunoSEQ multiplex PCR, the TCRdb table keeps only in-frame clones and is missing some. V, J and clone size reflect that table, while D and trimming were determined from the DNA. The data contain 130,000 or so clones, around 73% of them seen just once; the ten biggest clones take up 1.5% to 2%.

Findings of the study overall: The sole available immune exposure information was CMV serostatus.

The gene calls are TRBV15 and TRBJ1-3; D is unresolved. Source material: PBMCs. This clonotype originated in a female donor in good health and CMV-seronegative. In DNA form, the CDR3 reads TGTGCCACCAGCAGAGATCTATCTGGAAACACCATATATTTT. Translated: CATSRDLSGNTIYF.